The clone carrying this T cell receptor beta chain was picked up a small number of times. As yet, its antigen is unknown. J gave up 6 bases and V 0 bases, and 5 bases lay outside the gene matches. Germline V CDR1 and CDR2: LGHNA, YSLEER. The CDR3 runs 17 residues. This entry belongs to a study of T-cell reconstitution after alpha-beta-depleted transplantation in children. Study-wide points: High day-60 TCRbeta diversity in some patients came from surviving recipient T cells and thymic progenitors. Among T cells one year after transplant, newly produced cells accounted for most counts and diversity. After transplant, at about two months, alpha-beta T cells were reportedly derived from several hundred expanded graft clones.

Unique molecular identifiers tagged the TCRbeta library. TCRdb used MiXCR to reprocess the PCR reads, holding one entry per CDR3 protein. Here the sample spans about 200,000 distinct CDR3 sequences, 5% to 6.5% being singletons. The starting material was PBMCs, obtained before TCRalphabeta/CD19-depleted stem cell transplant. The V and J genes are TRBV4-3 and TRBJ2-3; 14 bases are a match to TRBD2. The clonotype was recovered from a girl under three years old with combined immunodeficiency, due to receive a stem cell transplant. As DNA, the CDR3 is TGCGCCAGCAGCCAAGATGGACTAGCGGGGGGTGCGGATACGCAGTATTTT. Its protein product is CASSQDGLAGGADTQYF.